This TCR beta chain was documented in a study of CD8+ T cells in alopecia areata. Overall study: The study gave tofacitinib for 6 to 18 months, then 6 months off drug. Disease severity was quantified as SALT score of affected scalp area.

Treatment: oral pan-JAK inhibitor, 5-10 mg twice daily. Alopecia areata patients provided lesional scalp punch biopsies and peripheral blood. As to this clone: The final CDR3 position lacks the conserved phenylalanine or tryptophan, pointing to a likely read error.

From germline, CDR1 is MNHNY and CDR2 SVGAGI (reference sequence). Trimming took off 6 bases at V and 1 base at J, with 9 bases between the two ends. The CDR3 has 13 amino acids. After isolation, RNA underwent reverse transcription to generate cDNA as the sequencing template. Some clones are missing from TCRdb's copy, which holds only in-frame ones; the method was immunoSEQ multiplex PCR. The table includes 110,000 or so clones, approximately 51% detected once. Material: CD4+ T cells sorted from blood, obtained at week 24, from a patient treated with tofacitinib. The chain links TRBV6-6 to TRBJ1-2, with unresolved D. This receptor was obtained from a human donor with alopecia areata. The CDR3 protein is CASSQSNNYGYTL. The CDR3 DNA reads TGTGCCAGCAGCCAAAGTAATAACTATGGCTACACCCTC.